One and the same sample provided the 20 T cell receptor beta chains below, sequenced in a study of Ad26.COV2.S vaccination and SARS-CoV-2 variants. Profiling relied on immunoSEQ multiplex PCR, and the TCRdb table lists in-frame clones only, not all of them. This repertoire shows around 500,000 clones, roughly nine tenths found once; its top ten account for 1.7%. Treatment specified: roughly 20 received Ad26.COV2.S at low or high dose, single or two shots; about 5 received placebo; per-sample allocation not given. The samples were gathered on day 63 after the first injection of vaccine or placebo. Source: peripheral blood, taken in a trial of Ad26.COV2.S vaccine versus placebo. These receptors originate from a person between 18 and 65 years old who received the Ad26.COV2.S COVID-19 vaccine or a placebo.

J is TRBJ2-7 and V is TRBV5-1, with D possibly being TRBD1 (8 bases). The V and J ends lost 2 bases and 2 bases respectively, with 14 bases between them. The CDR3 totals 15 residues. Per the germline V gene, CDR1 is SGHRS and CDR2 is YFSETQ. The CDR3 protein is CASSLTTGGAYEQYF. For the CDR3, the DNA is TGCGCCAGCAGCTTAACAACAGGGGGGGCCTACGAGCAGTACTTC.

As to this clone: In the same sample, other DNA sequences code for this CDR3. The chain links TRBV6-5 to TRBJ2-3; TRBD1 might be the D (6 bases). CDR1 and CDR2 from the germline V gene are MNHEY and SVGAGI. CDR3 length equals 14 residues. V gave up 0 bases and J gave up 3 bases, with 7 bases separating them. The CDR3 DNA reads TGTGCCAGCAGTTACTCAGGGGGAACAGATACGCAGTATTTT. Protein: CASSYSGGTDTQYF.

The chain uses TRBV28 and TRBJ1-6; possibly TRBD1 for D (5 bases). Germline-derived CDR1 and CDR2 are MDHEN and SYDVKM. V was shortened by 5 bases and J by 7 bases, with 9 bases between the two germline ends. The CDR3 is 13 amino acids. CDR3 protein: CASSGDGNSPLHF. Written as DNA, the CDR3 is TGTGCCAGCAGTGGGGACGGGAATTCACCCCTCCACTTT.

V and J are TRBV5-1 and TRBJ2-7, with 8 bases fitting TRBD2. The CDR3 is 15 amino acids. V shed 0 bases, J shed 2 bases, and the junction held 4 bases outside the gene matches. The germline V gene has CDR1 SGHRS and CDR2 YFSETQ. As DNA, the CDR3 is TGCGCCAGCAGCTTGGTGGCGGGAGGTGCCTACGAGCAGTACTTC. Translation gives CASSLVAGGAYEQYF. The variable domain in full, completed from reference TRBV5-1 and TRBJ2-7, reads KAGVTQTPRYLIKTRGQQVTLSCSPISGHRSVSWYQQTPGQGLQFLFEYFSETQRNKGNFPGRFSGRQFSNSRSEMNVSTLELGDSALYLCASSLVAGGAYEQYFGPGTRLTVT.

This clone has just one count. V and J are TRBV7-9 and TRBJ2-1; D ambiguous. CDR3 length: 13 amino acids. Germline CDR1 is SEHNR and CDR2 is FQNEAQ (reference sequence). V was shortened by 2 bases and J by 5 bases, with 7 bases between the two germline ends. CDR3 bases: TGTGCCAGCAGCTTAAATGGGAACAATGAGCAGTTCTTC. Its protein is CASSLNGNNEQFF.

V is TRBV7-6 and J is TRBJ2-5; D remains ambiguous. The CDR3 is made up of 13 amino acids. Trimming took 1 base from V and 2 from J, leaving 5 bases between them. Germline assignment: CDR1 SGHVS and CDR2 FNYEAQ. The CDR3, as DNA: TGTGCCAGCAGCTTAGTGCGGCAAGAGACCCAGTACTTC. Translation gives CASSLVRQETQYF. Complete variable domain (other parts from reference TRBV7-6 and TRBJ2-5): GAGVSQSPRYKVTKRGQDVALRCDPISGHVSLYWYRQALGQGPEFLTYFNYEAQQDKSGLPNDRFSAERPEGSISTLTIQRTEQRDSAMYRCASSLVRQETQYFGPGTRLLVL.

The V gene is TRBV2, the J gene TRBJ1-2; D gene uncertain. Germline V gene sequence: CDR1 SNHLY, CDR2 FYNNEI. There are 9 residues in the CDR3. Trimming removed 10 bases at V and 8 bases at J, with 8 bases between. CDR3 coding DNA: TGTGCCACCGCGGACGGCTACACCTTC. This sequence encodes CATADGYTF.

This chain connects TRBV2 to TRBJ2-1; no definite D call. This CDR3 comprises 15 residues. The V end lost 2 bases, the J end lost 0 bases, and 8 bases lay between the germline ends. Germline V gene lookup returns CDR1 SNHLY and CDR2 FYNNEI. For the CDR3, the DNA is TGTGCCAGCAGTGAATGGGCGGCCTCCTACAATGAGCAGTTCTTC. Protein product: CASSEWAASYNEQFF.

In its sample, this clone was seen once. This chain uses TRBV7-3 with TRBJ2-7; D perhaps matches TRBD1 (6 bases). Trimming removed 2 bases from V and 4 bases from J, with 15 bases in between. CDR1 SGHTA and CDR2 FQGTGA come from the germline V gene. This CDR3 region has 15 residues. CDR3 region: CASSLGMGAQYEQYF. The CDR3, as DNA: TGTGCCAGCAGCTTAGGTATGGGGGCGCAATACGAGCAGTACTTC.

The chain links TRBV30 to TRBJ2-1; TRBD2 matches 9 bases. This CDR3 has 15 residues. The germline gives CDR1 GTSNPN, CDR2 SVGIG (reference sequence). Losses at the gene ends were 4 bases for V and 8 bases for J; bases not matched to a gene: 12. The chain's CDR3 is CAWNPSGTLRDEQFF. DNA of the CDR3: TGTGCCTGGAACCCTAGCGGGACGCTAAGAGATGAGCAGTTCTTC.

J is TRBJ1-5 and V is TRBV6-2 or TRBV6-3, with D unclear. Germline lookup yields CDR1 MNHEY and CDR2 SVGEGT. With 5 bases removed from V and 0 bases from J, the gap between germline ends came to 11 bases. The CDR3 loop spans 15 amino acids. The CDR3 DNA is TGTGCCAGCAGTCGCACAGATCATAGCAATCAGCCCCAGCATTTT. Translated, it gives CASSRTDHSNQPQHF.

The rearrangement links TRBV19 to TRBJ2-2; TRBD2 matches at 8 bases. This CDR3 comprises 18 residues. V dropped 7 bases and J dropped 5; count of bases not matched to a gene: 18. Germline V gene lookup returns CDR1 LNHDA and CDR2 SQIVND (reference sequence). The chain's CDR3 is CASNRPGKSGSGTGELFF. The DNA for the CDR3 is TGTGCCAGTAACCGGCCAGGGAAAAGCGGGAGTGGTACCGGGGAGCTGTTTTTT.

The J gene is TRBJ1-6, the V gene TRBV30; D may be TRBD1 (6 bases). The CDR3 has 13 amino acids. Germline V lookup: CDR1 GTSNPN, CDR2 SVGIG (reference sequence). The germline V and J ends were trimmed by 3 bases and 7 bases, with 10 bases remaining between them. CDR3 sequence: CAWRGQQNSPLHF. In DNA form, the CDR3 reads TGTGCCTGGAGAGGACAGCAAAATTCACCCCTCCACTTT.

The chain recombines TRBV5-8 with TRBJ2-1; 7 bases agree with TRBD1. The CDR3 is made up of 15 amino acids. From germline, CDR1 is SGHTS and CDR2 YDEGEE. Trimming cost V 3 bases and J 7 bases; bases outside gene matches: 10. In DNA, the CDR3 is TGTGCCAGCAGCTACCACAGGGGATCGGTAAATGAGCAGTTCTTC. Protein product: CASSYHRGSVNEQFF.

The V gene is TRBV15, the J gene TRBJ2-1; perhaps TRBD2 as D (6 bases). V gave up 2 bases and J gave up 2 bases, with 13 bases separating them. Germline V gene sequence: CDR1 LNHNV, CDR2 YYDKDF (reference sequence). The CDR3 covers 16 residues. CDR3 residues: CATSRFSGSTYNEQFF. CDR3 bases: TGTGCCACCAGCAGATTTAGCGGATCAACCTACAATGAGCAGTTCTTC.

The chain links TRBV6-5 to TRBJ2-7; 7 bases are shared with TRBD1. V lost 8 bases to trimming and J lost 2 bases; unmatched junction nucleotides: 6. The CDR3 contains 13 residues. From germline, CDR1 is MNHEY and CDR2 SVGAGI. The CDR3: CASWSGQTYEQYF. In DNA form, the CDR3 reads TGTGCCAGCTGGTCGGGACAGACCTACGAGCAGTACTTC.

This chain uses TRBV11-2 with TRBJ2-7; D is possibly TRBD2 (5 bases). CDR1 is SGHAT, CDR2 FQNNGV, per germline. The germline V and J ends were trimmed by 3 bases and 4 bases, with 22 bases remaining between them. The CDR3 spans 17 residues. CDR3 coding DNA: TGTGCCAGCAGCTTTCCCCAATACGGGATTTTATCTTACGAGCAGTACTTC. Its translation: CASSFPQYGILSYEQYF.

V gene TRBV4-2 combines with J gene TRBJ2-2; the match to TRBD2 covers 9 bases. After removal of 0 bases from V and 6 bases from J, the junction contained 8 bases not matched to a gene. CDR3 length: 17 residues. CDR1 and CDR2 (germline): LGHNA, YNFKEQ. This CDR3 is CASSQDRRGRGSGELFF. The CDR3 nucleotides read TGTGCCAGCAGCCAAGATCGTCGCGGGAGGGGTTCCGGGGAGCTGTTTTTT.

This chain links TRBV30 with TRBJ2-3; D is possibly TRBD2 (5 bases). The germline V gene has CDR1 GTSNPN and CDR2 SVGIG (reference sequence). This CDR3 region has 14 residues. The V and J ends lost 6 bases and 4 bases respectively, with 17 bases between them. The CDR3 region is CACSSDLGADTQYF. CDR3 sequence (DNA): TGTGCCTGTAGTTCGGACTTAGGTGCAGATACGCAGTATTTT.

The V gene is TRBV10-3, the J gene TRBJ2-7; D is tentatively TRBD1 or TRBD2 (5 bases each). V shed 7 bases and J shed 0 bases, with 10 bases lying between them. This CDR3 is 13 amino acids long. Germline CDR1 is ENHRY and CDR2 is SYGVKD. The CDR3 region is CAITGTPSYEQYF. CDR3 sequence (DNA): TGTGCCATCACCGGGACCCCCTCCTACGAGCAGTACTTC.